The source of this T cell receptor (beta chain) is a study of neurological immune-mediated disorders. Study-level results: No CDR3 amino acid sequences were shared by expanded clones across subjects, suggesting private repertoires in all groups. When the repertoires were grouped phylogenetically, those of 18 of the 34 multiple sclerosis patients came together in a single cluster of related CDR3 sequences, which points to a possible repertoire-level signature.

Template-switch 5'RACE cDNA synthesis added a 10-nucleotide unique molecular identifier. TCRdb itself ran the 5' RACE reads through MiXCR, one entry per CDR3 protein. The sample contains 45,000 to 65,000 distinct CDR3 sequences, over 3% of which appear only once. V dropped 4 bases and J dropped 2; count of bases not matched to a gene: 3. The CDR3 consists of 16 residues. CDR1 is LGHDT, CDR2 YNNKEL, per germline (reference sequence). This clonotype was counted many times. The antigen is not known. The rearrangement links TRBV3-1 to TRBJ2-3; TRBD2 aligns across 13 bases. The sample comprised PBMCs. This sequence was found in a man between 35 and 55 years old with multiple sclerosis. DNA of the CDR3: TGTGCCAGCAGCCGCGGACTAGCGGGGGTCACAGATACGCAGTATTTT. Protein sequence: CASSRGLAGVTDTQYF.